This T cell receptor beta chain originates from a study of blood T cells in healthy people across ages. V was trimmed by 7 bases and J by 6 bases, leaving 12 bases between them. The CDR3 is 11 residues long. Germline lookup yields CDR1 SQVTM and CDR2 ANQGSEA. A word on this clonotype: Its matching antigen is unknown.

Study-wide results and caveats: In these data, TCR beta diversity tracked strongly with naive T cell percentage. It was the long-lived donors that had more naive CD4+ cells and higher diversity than aged donors.

Combining a sample-barcoded 5' primer with a J-beta primer mix, a second PCR ran for roughly 6 to 12 cycles. One entry per CDR3 protein, called by TCRdb with MiXCR from the 5' RACE reads. Among about 600,000 distinct CDR3 sequences listed, roughly 48% were seen once. The chain links TRBV29-1 to TRBJ1-1; D gene ambiguous. The sequence was obtained from a man older than 75 in good health. Sequenced input: blood. The CDR3 loop is CSARSGSEAFF. CDR3 bases: TGCAGCGCCAGGTCGGGCTCTGAAGCTTTCTTT.